This entry describes one T cell receptor (beta chain). V trimming: 5 bases; J trimming: 1 base; junction bases outside the gene matches: 2. The CDR3 runs to 12 residues. Per germline, CDR1 GTSNPN and CDR2 SVGIG (reference sequence). This entry comes from a study of blood T cell repertoires in COVID-19. Study at large: PBMCs, B-cell-depleted T cells, or T cells provided the cDNA or gDNA that made up the material.

The protocol was immunoSEQ multiplex PCR, while the TCRdb copy is restricted to in-frame clones and leaves out a portion. The sample shows around 160,000 clones, approximately 90% of them seen only once. The gene calls are TRBV30 and TRBJ2-7; TRBD2 matches at 7 bases. The receptor was derived from a woman aged 70-85 years with COVID-19, enrolled during active disease. The material sequenced was peripheral blood. CDR3: CAWGDYSYEQYF. For the CDR3, the DNA is TGTGCCTGGGGGGACTATTCCTACGAGCAGTACTTC. Full variable domain (outside the CDR3, taken from reference TRBV30 and TRBJ2-7): SQTIHQWPATLVQPVGSPLSLECTVEGTSNPNLYWYRQAAGRGLQLLFYSVGIGQISSEVPQNLSASRPQDRQFILSSKKLLLSDSGFYLCAWGDYSYEQYFGPGTRLTVT.